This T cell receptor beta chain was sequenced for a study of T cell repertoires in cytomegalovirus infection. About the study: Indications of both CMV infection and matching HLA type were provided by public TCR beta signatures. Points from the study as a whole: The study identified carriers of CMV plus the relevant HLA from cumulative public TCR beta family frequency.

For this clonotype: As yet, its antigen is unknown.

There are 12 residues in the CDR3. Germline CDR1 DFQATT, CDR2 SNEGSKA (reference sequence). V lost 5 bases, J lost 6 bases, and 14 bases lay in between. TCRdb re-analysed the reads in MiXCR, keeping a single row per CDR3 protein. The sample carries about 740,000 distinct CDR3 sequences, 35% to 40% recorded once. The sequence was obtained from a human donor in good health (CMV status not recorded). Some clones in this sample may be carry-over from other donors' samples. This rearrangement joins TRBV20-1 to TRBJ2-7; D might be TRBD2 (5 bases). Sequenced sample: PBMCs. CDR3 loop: CSASDRGSEQYF. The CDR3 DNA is TGCAGTGCTTCGGACCGGGGTTCCGAGCAGTACTTC.